The 11 T cell receptor beta chains presented below share a single source sample, sequenced in a study of radiation and T cells in renal cell carcinoma. Regarding time point: blood 4 weeks post-SBRT, at nephrectomy. The treatment here: 15 Gy SBRT to primary tumor, nephrectomy 4 weeks later. Produced via immunoSEQ multiplex PCR; TCRdb's table is partial and in-frame only. The top ten hold around 2.5% of the sample, which has roughly 80,000 clones, less than 90% seen once. Sequenced material: blood, taken from a patient whose treatment included radiotherapy and nephrectomy. The receptor source for this set is a woman aged 60-75 years with renal cell carcinoma.

The chain links TRBV6-6 to TRBJ2-3, with 8 bases that match TRBD2. V was pared by 5 bases and J by 4 bases, with 11 bases of the junction left unmatched. Per germline, CDR1 MNHNY and CDR2 SVGAGI (reference sequence). CDR3 length equals 16 residues. CDR3 nucleotides: TGTGCCAGCAGTACAGGGACTAGTACTGTATCAGATACGCAGTATTTT. It specifies CASSTGTSTVSDTQYF.

This clone has more than one count but fewer than ten. The chain couples TRBV6-1 to TRBJ2-2; tentatively, D is TRBD2 (6 bases). Germline-derived CDR1 and CDR2 are MNHNS and SASEGT. This CDR3 is 16 amino acids long. V was shortened by 6 bases and J by 9 bases, with 23 bases between the two germline ends. The CDR3 nucleotides read TGTGCCAGCAGGGAAACAGGTTTGGGACTCCCCCGGGAGCTGTTTTTT. Translation: CASRETGLGLPRELFF.

This chain connects TRBV28 to TRBJ1-2, with 8 bases that match TRBD1. Looked up from germline, CDR1 is MDHEN and CDR2 is SYDVKM. The CDR3 runs to 17 residues. The junction had 9 bases not matched to a gene; V was cut back by 0 bases and J by 3 bases. The CDR3 reads CASSLWGHRGMDYGYTF. DNA for the CDR3: TGTGCCAGCAGTTTATGGGGACACAGGGGGATGGACTATGGCTACACCTTC.

The rearrangement uses TRBV6-4 and TRBJ2-2; 11 bases map to TRBD2. CDR1 is MRHNA and CDR2 is SNTAGT in the germline V gene. The CDR3 covers 14 residues. The V and J ends lost 6 bases and 4 bases, in that order; junction bases with no gene match: 1. The CDR3 DNA follows: TGTGCCAGCAGAGGGACTAGCGGCACCGGGGAGCTGTTTTTT. It codes for CASRGTSGTGELFF.

The chain uses TRBV5-1 and TRBJ2-5, with TRBD2 matching 10 bases. The CDR3 covers 16 residues. The V and J ends lost 1 base and 5 bases, in that order; junction bases with no gene match: 8. Germline V CDR1 and CDR2: SGHRS, YFSETQ. The CDR3 DNA sequence: TGCGCCAGCAGCTTGTCCCCTAGCGGGAGTAAGGAGACCCAGTACTTC. Translating gives CASSLSPSGSKETQYF.

The genes are TRBV5-5 and TRBJ2-7; 8 bases fit TRBD1. The CDR3 has 16 amino acids. Germline V lookup: CDR1 SGHKS, CDR2 YYEKEE (reference sequence). V was pared by 0 bases and J by 3 bases, with 8 bases of the junction left unmatched. The CDR3 DNA reads TGTGCCAGCAGCTTGGATCCGGGACAGGCCTTCTACGAGCAGTACTTC. Its protein product is CASSLDPGQAFYEQYF.

This clone was counted only a few times. The J gene is TRBJ2-7, the V gene TRBV11-2; D is unresolved. With 0 bases removed from V and 2 bases from J, the gap between germline ends came to 5 bases. This CDR3 contains 13 residues. CDR1 is SGHAT, CDR2 FQNNGV, per germline. CDR3 in amino acids: CASSLDSAYEQYF. The CDR3 region has the DNA TGTGCCAGCAGCTTAGACAGCGCCTACGAGCAGTACTTC.

This chain links TRBV19 with TRBJ1-5, with 11 positions matching TRBD1. Losses at the gene ends were 4 bases for V and 3 bases for J; bases not matched to a gene: 8. The CDR3 contains 17 residues. Germline values: CDR1 LNHDA, CDR2 SQIVND (reference sequence). CDR3 sequence reads: CASSRADRGRVNQPQHF. The CDR3 DNA is TGTGCCAGTAGTAGAGCGGACAGGGGGCGCGTCAATCAGCCCCAGCATTTT.

The V and J genes are TRBV5-1 and TRBJ2-5; 7 bases fit TRBD2. This CDR3 has 16 residues. The germline V gene has CDR1 SGHRS and CDR2 YFSETQ. The ends lost 4 bases at V and 3 bases at J; junction bases unmatched: 12. The CDR3 DNA reads as TGCGCCAGCAGCAAAGCGGGACCGGGGACGGAAGAGACCCAGTACTTC. The encoded protein is CASSKAGPGTEETQYF. The whole variable domain, remainder taken from reference TRBV5-1 and TRBJ2-5, is KAGVTQTPRYLIKTRGQQVTLSCSPISGHRSVSWYQQTPGQGLQFLFEYFSETQRNKGNFPGRFSGRQFSNSRSEMNVSTLELGDSALYLCASSKAGPGTEETQYFGPGTRLLVL.

This clone was recorded once. The V call is TRBV5-5, the J call TRBJ2-7; unclear D gene. This CDR3 comprises 14 residues. CDR1 is SGHKS and CDR2 is YYEKEE in the germline V gene (reference sequence). V lost 4 bases and J lost 5, with 16 bases in between. The DNA for the CDR3 is TGTGCCAGCAGCGACGTACTACCCCAGGACGAGCAGTACTTC. This gives the protein CASSDVLPQDEQYF.

The CDR3 sequence: CASSIQGIKTEAFF. The CDR3 bases are TGTGCCAGCAGTATACAGGGTATTAAGACTGAAGCTTTCTTT. The V gene is TRBV28, the J gene TRBJ1-1, with D perhaps matching TRBD1 (6 bases). V lost 5 bases, J lost 5 bases, and 15 bases lay in between. Per germline, CDR1 MDHEN and CDR2 SYDVKM. This CDR3 is built from 14 residues.